The next 14 T cell receptor beta chains were all read from a single sample in a study of cytomegalovirus exposure and HLA in healthy donors. PCR involved 60 Vbeta and 13 Jbeta primers. Generated by immunoSEQ multiplex PCR, the TCRdb table keeps only in-frame clones and is missing some. The top ten clones hold around 1.6% of a sample with under 200,000 clones, around four fifths of them seen once. Sequencing was carried out using PBMCs. All receptors derive from a man between 35 and 55 years old in good health and CMV-seropositive.

This clone has just one count. The rearrangement joins TRBV5-4 to TRBJ2-2, with 9 positions matching TRBD2. CDR1 SGHNT and CDR2 YYREEE come from the germline V gene (reference sequence). Trimming cost V 3 bases and J 3 bases; bases outside gene matches: 9. The CDR3 extends over 17 amino acids. CDR3 loop: CASSSGGSGSYTGELFF. In DNA, the CDR3 is TGTGCCAGCAGCTCGGGGGGTAGCGGGAGCTACACCGGGGAGCTGTTTTTT.

The chain is built from TRBV5-4 and TRBJ2-7; tentative D call: TRBD1 (5 bases). Germline V gene sequence: CDR1 SGHNT, CDR2 YYREEE (reference sequence). Trimming removed 3 bases at V and 0 bases at J, with 13 bases between. This CDR3 is 15 amino acids long. Here the CDR3 reads CASSWHGASSYEQYF. The CDR3 DNA reads TGTGCCAGCAGCTGGCATGGGGCCAGCTCCTACGAGCAGTACTTC.

CDR3 coding DNA: TGCGCCAGCCGGGAGGCGAGCACCGGGGAGCTGTTTTTT. This sequence encodes CASREASTGELFF. The J gene is TRBJ2-2, the V gene TRBV5-1, with 7 positions matching TRBD2. The length of the CDR3 is 13 residues. V lost 7 bases, J lost 4 bases, and 4 bases stayed unmatched. Germline-derived CDR1 and CDR2 are SGHRS and YFSETQ.

CDR3 sequence reads: CASSLVAGEQYF. The CDR3 DNA reads TGTGCCAGCAGTCTCGTAGCGGGGGAGCAGTACTTC. This sequence joins TRBV6-5 and TRBJ2-7; 8 bases map to TRBD2. CDR1 is MNHEY, CDR2 SVGAGI, per germline. The V gene end was trimmed by 5 bases and the J gene end by 7 bases; junction bases not matched to a gene: 4. The CDR3 is made up of 12 amino acids.

CDR3 amino acids: CASSPRVPGEQYF. The DNA for the CDR3 is TGTGCCAGCAGTCCGAGGGTACCCGGCGAGCAGTACTTC. This chain links TRBV27 with TRBJ2-7; possibly TRBD2 for D (5 bases). Germline CDR1 is MNHEY and CDR2 is SMNVEV (reference sequence). The CDR3 is 13 amino acids. V lost 5 bases and J lost 6, with 14 bases in between.

This chain joins TRBV5-6 and TRBJ2-1; 9 bases are a match to TRBD1. The germline V gene has CDR1 SGHDT and CDR2 YYEEEE. The CDR3 is made up of 15 amino acids. The V and J ends lost 4 bases and 8 bases, in that order; junction bases with no gene match: 10. CDR3 in amino acids: CASSGWTGAFHEQFF. The CDR3 DNA is TGTGCCAGCAGCGGGTGGACAGGGGCCTTCCATGAGCAGTTCTTC.

The chain links TRBV13 to TRBJ1-1; perhaps TRBD1 as D (5 bases). This CDR3 is 15 amino acids long. Trimming removed 4 bases at V and 4 bases at J, with 16 bases between. Germline CDR1 PRHDT, CDR2 FYEKMQ (reference sequence). As DNA, the CDR3 is TGTGCCAGCAGCTCGACCAGGGATGGTGGCACTGAAGCTTTCTTT. Its protein product is CASSSTRDGGTEAFF.

The rearrangement uses TRBV6-1 and TRBJ1-5; perhaps TRBD1 as D (5 bases). Trimming took 3 bases from V and 0 from J, leaving 12 bases between them. The CDR3 spans 16 residues. Per germline, CDR1 MNHNS and CDR2 SASEGT. CDR3 coding DNA: TGTGCCAGCAGTGATCGACAGAAGTATAGCAATCAGCCCCAGCATTTT. This encodes CASSDRQKYSNQPQHF.

The V call is TRBV11-2, the J call TRBJ2-1; perhaps TRBD2 as D (6 bases). Germline lookup yields CDR1 SGHAT and CDR2 FQNNGV. The CDR3 sequence is 11 residues long. The ends were cut back, 4 bases at V and 14 bases at J, with 12 bases in the middle. The CDR3 reads CASSSRREEFF. CDR3 nucleotide sequence: TGTGCCAGCAGCTCACGGAGGGAAGAGTTCTTC.

This chain uses TRBV9 with TRBJ2-3; possible D gene TRBD2, 5 bases. The CDR3 spans 14 residues. CDR1 and CDR2 from the germline V gene are SGDLS and YYNGEE. Trimming removed 0 bases at V and 7 bases at J, with 12 bases between. The CDR3: CASSVGVATNTQYF. For the CDR3, the DNA is TGTGCCAGCAGCGTAGGGGTAGCGACAAATACGCAGTATTTT.

This clone was observed once. The chain combines TRBV28 with TRBJ1-4; D is possibly TRBD1 (6 bases). Germline CDR1 reads MDHEN; CDR2 reads SYDVKM. The germline V and J ends were trimmed by 6 bases and 6 bases, with 17 bases remaining between them. This CDR3 has 15 amino acids. The CDR3 protein is CASRNRAYAYEKLFF. As DNA, the CDR3 is TGTGCCAGCAGGAACAGGGCATACGCTTATGAAAAACTGTTTTTT. The whole variable domain, remainder taken from reference TRBV28 and TRBJ1-4, is DVKVTQSSRYLVKRTGEKVFLECVQDMDHENMFWYRQDPGLGLRLIYFSYDVKMKEKGDIPEGYSVSREKKERFSLILESASTNQTSMYLCASRNRAYAYEKLFFGSGTQLSVL.

V is TRBV27 and J is TRBJ2-3; TRBD2 agrees at 7 bases. The V and J ends lost 5 bases and 4 bases, in that order; junction bases with no gene match: 6. CDR3 length: 14 amino acids. In germline, CDR1 is MNHEY, CDR2 SMNVEV (reference sequence). DNA for the CDR3: TGTGCCAGCAGTCTCCGAGCGGGACCAGATACGCAGTATTTT. Translation gives CASSLRAGPDTQYF.

The chain employs TRBV5-4 and TRBJ2-5; TRBD2 agrees at 9 bases. CDR3 length: 15 amino acids. Germline V CDR1 and CDR2: SGHNT, YYREEE (reference sequence). Trimming cost V 3 bases and J 5 bases; bases outside gene matches: 8. Here the CDR3 reads CASSSKREVRETQYF. DNA of the CDR3: TGTGCCAGCAGCTCCAAGCGGGAGGTCCGGGAGACCCAGTACTTC.

The chain recombines TRBV6-6 with TRBJ2-3, with unresolved D. With 6 bases removed from V and 2 bases from J, the gap between germline ends came to 9 bases. In germline, CDR1 is MNHNY, CDR2 SVGAGI (reference sequence). CDR3 size: 13 residues. This CDR3 reads CASRSRSTDTQYF. The CDR3 DNA sequence: TGTGCCAGCAGGTCCCGGTCCACAGATACGCAGTATTTT.